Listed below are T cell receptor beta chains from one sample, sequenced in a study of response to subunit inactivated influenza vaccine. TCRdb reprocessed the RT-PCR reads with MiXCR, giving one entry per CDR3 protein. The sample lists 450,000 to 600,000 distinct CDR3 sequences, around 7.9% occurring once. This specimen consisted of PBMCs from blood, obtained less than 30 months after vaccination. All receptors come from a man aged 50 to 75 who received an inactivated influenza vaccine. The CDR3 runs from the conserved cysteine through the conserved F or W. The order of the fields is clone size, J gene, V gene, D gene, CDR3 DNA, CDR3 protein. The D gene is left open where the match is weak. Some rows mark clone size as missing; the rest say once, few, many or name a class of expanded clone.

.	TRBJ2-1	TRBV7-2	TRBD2	TGTGCCAGCAGCTTAGGGACTAGCGGAACCAATGAGCAGTTCTTC	CASSLGTSGTNEQFF
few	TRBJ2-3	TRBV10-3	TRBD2	TGTGCCATCAGTGAGTCCCCGGGACTAGGGCCAGATACGCAGTATTTT	CAISESPGLGPDTQYF
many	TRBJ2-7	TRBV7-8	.	TGTGCCAGCAGCTTAGCCCCCGAGCGATACGAGCAGTACTTC	CASSLAPERYEQYF
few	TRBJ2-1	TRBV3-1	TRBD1	TGTGCCACTTCGGGACAGGGGAATATTGAGCAGTTCTTC	CATSGQGNIEQFF
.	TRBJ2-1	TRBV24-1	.	TGTGCCACCAGTGCCCCGGGACGGGAGCAGTTCTTC	CATSAPGREQFF
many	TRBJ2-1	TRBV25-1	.	TGTGCCAGCAGTGAATATATTCGTGGGGCCCCTCAGTTCTTC	CASSEYIRGAPQFF
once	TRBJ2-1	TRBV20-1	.	TGCAGTGCTAGAACAGGAGGGCTAGACAATGAGCAGTTCTTC	CSARTGGLDNEQFF
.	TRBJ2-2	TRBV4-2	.	TGTGCCAGCAGCCAAGAACGGGGGGAGCTGTTTTTT	CASSQERGELFF
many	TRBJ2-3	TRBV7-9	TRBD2	TGTGCCAGCAGCTTAGGACTAGCAGTCCTAGATACGCAGTATTTT	CASSLGLAVLDTQYF
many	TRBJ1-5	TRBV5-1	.	TGCGCCAGCAGACCGGACAGTTATAGCAATCAGCCCCAGCATTTT	CASRPDSYSNQPQHF
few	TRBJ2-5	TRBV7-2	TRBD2	TGTGCCAGCAGCTTAGCGGGAGGGCCTTGGGAGACCCAGTACTTC	CASSLAGGPWETQYF
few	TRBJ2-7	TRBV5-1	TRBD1	TGCGCCACCACATCCGCGCCGCTTGGACAGGGTCCGGGGGAGCAGTACTTC	CATTSAPLGQGPGEQYF
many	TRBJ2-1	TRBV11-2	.	TGTGCCAGCAGGGGCCTGGGTTTCTACAATGAGCAGTTCTTC	CASRGLGFYNEQFF
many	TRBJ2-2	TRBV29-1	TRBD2	TGCAGCGTTGAAGAGAAGAAGCGGGGGAACACCGGGGAGCTGTTTTTT	CSVEEKKRGNTGELFF
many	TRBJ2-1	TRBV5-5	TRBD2	TGTGCCAGCAGCTTCGGACTAGCGGGAGTCGGCTCCTACAATGAGCAGTTCTTC	CASSFGLAGVGSYNEQFF
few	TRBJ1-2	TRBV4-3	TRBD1	TGCGCCAGCAGCCAGTCGGGGACAGCCAACTATGGCTACACCTTC	CASSQSGTANYGYTF
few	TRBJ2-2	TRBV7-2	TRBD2	TGTGCCAGCAGCCGAGGGACTAGCGGGACTGGCGGGGAGCTGTTTTTT	CASSRGTSGTGGELFF
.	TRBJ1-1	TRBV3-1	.	TGTGCCAGCAGCCACTTACAAGTAACGACTGAAGCTTTCTTT	CASSHLQVTTEAFF
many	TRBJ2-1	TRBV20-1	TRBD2	TGCAGTGCTAGAGACCCCGGGACTAGCGGGAGGAATGAGCAGTTCTTC	CSARDPGTSGRNEQFF
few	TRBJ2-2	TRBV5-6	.	TGTGCCAGCAGCTTGGGGGATTTGAACACCGGGGAGCTGTTTTTT	CASSLGDLNTGELFF
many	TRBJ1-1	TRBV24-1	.	TGTGCCACCAGCTCGACGGGGTCTGAAGCTTTCTTT	CATSSTGSEAFF
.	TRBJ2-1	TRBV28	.	TGTGCCAGCACCCGACCTACAGGGGGGGTCTACAATGAGCAGTTCTTC	CASTRPTGGVYNEQFF
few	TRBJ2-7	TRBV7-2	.	TGTGCCAGCAGCTTACAAACAGCGAACTACGAGCAGTACTTC	CASSLQTANYEQYF
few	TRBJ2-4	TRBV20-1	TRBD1	TGCAGTGCTAGAGGCCCAGGGGGCGCAGGAGACATTCAGTACTTC	CSARGPGGAGDIQYF
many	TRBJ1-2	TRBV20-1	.	TGCAGTGCCCGGGACATCAACTATGGCTACACCTTC	CSARDINYGYTF
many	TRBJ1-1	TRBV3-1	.	TGTGCCAGCAGCCAAGAATCCAGGCTAGCTGAAGCTTTCTTT	CASSQESRLAEAFF
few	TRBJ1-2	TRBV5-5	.	TGTGCCAGCAGCTGGAGGGACATCCTTATTGGCGACTACACCTTC	CASSWRDILIGDYTF
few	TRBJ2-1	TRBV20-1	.	TGCAGTGCTGGGGCAGGGGCTACCTACAATGAGCAGTTCTTC	CSAGAGATYNEQFF
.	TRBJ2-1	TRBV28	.	TGTGCCAGCAGTTCAGGGTTGAGTATGAACAATGAGCAGTTCTTC	CASSSGLSMNNEQFF
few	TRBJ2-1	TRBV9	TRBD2	TGTGCCAGCAGCGTAGGAGGCGGGAGAGTAAACAATGAGCAGTTCTTC	CASSVGGGRVNNEQFF
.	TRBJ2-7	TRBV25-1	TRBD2	TGTGCCAGCAGTGACCCGGGGGGCGAGCAGTACTTC	CASSDPGGEQYF
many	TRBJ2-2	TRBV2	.	TGTGCCAGCCAGGGCAGGGAGAACACCGGGGAGCTGTTTTTT	CASQGRENTGELFF
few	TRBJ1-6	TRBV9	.	TGTGCCAGCAGCACCGGACTCAGTCCCCCCCTCCACTTT	CASSTGLSPPLHF
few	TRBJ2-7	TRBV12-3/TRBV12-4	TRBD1	TGTGCCAGCAGATCGACAGGGCACTACGAGCAGTACTTC	CASRSTGHYEQYF
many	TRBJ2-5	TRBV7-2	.	TGTGCCAGCAGCCGAAGCACCCAAGAGACCCAGTACTTC	CASSRSTQETQYF
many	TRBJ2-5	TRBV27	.	TGTGCCAGCAGTTTTGGGACGGCAGAAGAGACCCAGTACTTC	CASSFGTAEETQYF
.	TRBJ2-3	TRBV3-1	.	TGTGCCAGCAGCCAAGATCTTTATGTCGAAAGCACAGATACGCAGTATTTT	CASSQDLYVESTDTQYF
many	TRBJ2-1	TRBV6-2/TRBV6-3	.	TGTGCCAGCAGTTATCGTCACAATGAGCAGTTCTTC	CASSYRHNEQFF
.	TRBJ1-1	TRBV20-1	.	TGCAGTACTCCCCTCCGGGGGGACACTGAAGCTTTCTTT	CSTPLRGDTEAFF
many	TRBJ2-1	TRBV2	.	TGTGCCAGCCCCGGGACAAGTAACGACAATGAGCAGTTCTTC	CASPGTSNDNEQFF
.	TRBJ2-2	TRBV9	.	TGTGCCAGCAGCGTAGCTTCGGGGGGCAGCCCCGGGGAGCTGTTTTTT	CASSVASGGSPGELFF
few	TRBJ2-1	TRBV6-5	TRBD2	TGTGCCAGCAGTTACTCCCGGACTAGCGGGAGGGGTGAGCAGTTCTTC	CASSYSRTSGRGEQFF
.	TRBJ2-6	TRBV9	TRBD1	TGTGCCAGCAGTGGACAGGGGACCGGGGCCAACGTCCTGACTTTC	CASSGQGTGANVLTF
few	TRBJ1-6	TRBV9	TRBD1	TGTGCCAGCAGCGCCGGGACAGGGGGTTGTAATTCACCCCTCCACTTT	CASSAGTGGCNSPLHF
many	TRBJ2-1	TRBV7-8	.	TGTGCCAGCAGCACAAGGGGAAGCTCCTACAATGAGCAGTTCTTC	CASSTRGSSYNEQFF
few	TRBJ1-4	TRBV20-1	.	TGCAGTGCTCAGAGGGATGTTCGTGAAAAACTGTTTTTT	CSAQRDVREKLFF
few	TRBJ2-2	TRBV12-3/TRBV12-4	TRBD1	TGTGCCAGCAGCTTACAGGGGCCCACCGGGGAGCTGTTTTTT	CASSLQGPTGELFF
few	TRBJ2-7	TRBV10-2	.	TGCGCCAGCAGTGACCCCGGACATTTATACGAGCAGTACTTC	CASSDPGHLYEQYF
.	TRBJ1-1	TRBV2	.	TGTGCCAGCAGGAAATACCTAGTGGGGAAAGGGGAAGCTTTCTTT	CASRKYLVGKGEAFF
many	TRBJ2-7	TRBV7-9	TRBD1	TGTGCCAGCAGCCTGGGACAGGTTAGTGAGCAGTACTTC	CASSLGQVSEQYF
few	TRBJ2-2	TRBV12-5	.	TGTGCTAGTGGTTTAGAGGGGGGGTACACCGGGGAGCTGTTTTTT	CASGLEGGYTGELFF
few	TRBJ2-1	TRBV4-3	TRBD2	TGCGCCAGCAGCCAAGGGGTGACTAGCGGGTTTGAGCAGTTCTTC	CASSQGVTSGFEQFF
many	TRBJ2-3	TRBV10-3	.	TGTGCCATCAGTGCGAACAGGGCGGCAGATACGCAGTATTTT	CAISANRAADTQYF
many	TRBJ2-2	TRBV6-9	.	TGTGCCAGCAGTTATTGGCCAGGGGCGAACACCGGGGAGCTGTTTTTT	CASSYWPGANTGELFF
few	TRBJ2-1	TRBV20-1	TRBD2	TGCAGTGCTAGAGCCGGGACTAGCGGGAGCGTCAACAATGAGCAGTTCTTC	CSARAGTSGSVNNEQFF